These 3 T cell receptor beta chains were sequenced from one sample in a study of CXCR3-negative and CXCR3-positive naive CD8 T cells. Through 5' RACE with UMI labels, the TRB cDNA libraries were prepared. One entry per CDR3 protein, without DNA, is what TCRdb gives after re-calling the 5' RACE reads. The sample holds about 48,000 distinct CDR3 sequences. The sample consisted of memory CD8+ T cells from blood. These receptors were collected from a human donor in good health. Some clones in this sample may be carry-over from other donors' samples.

The chain uses TRBV6-2 or TRBV6-3 and TRBJ2-1; TCRdb names TRBD2, which stays unverified in the absence of DNA. The CDR3 is 15 residues long. Germline CDR1 and CDR2: MNHEY and SVGEGT. The CDR3 reads CASSSGLAGFDEQFF.

The gene calls are TRBV28 and TRBJ2-3; TCRdb indicates TRBD2, and absent DNA this call remains unverified. CDR3 length equals 20 residues. Looked up from germline, CDR1 is MDHEN and CDR2 is SYDVKM. The CDR3 sequence: CASTLGGTSGRYTSTDTQYF.

V and J are TRBV25-1 and TRBJ2-5. Germline V gene lookup returns CDR1 MGHDK and CDR2 SYGVNS. The CDR3 sequence is 15 residues long. The CDR3 region is CASSDRFPVRETQYF.